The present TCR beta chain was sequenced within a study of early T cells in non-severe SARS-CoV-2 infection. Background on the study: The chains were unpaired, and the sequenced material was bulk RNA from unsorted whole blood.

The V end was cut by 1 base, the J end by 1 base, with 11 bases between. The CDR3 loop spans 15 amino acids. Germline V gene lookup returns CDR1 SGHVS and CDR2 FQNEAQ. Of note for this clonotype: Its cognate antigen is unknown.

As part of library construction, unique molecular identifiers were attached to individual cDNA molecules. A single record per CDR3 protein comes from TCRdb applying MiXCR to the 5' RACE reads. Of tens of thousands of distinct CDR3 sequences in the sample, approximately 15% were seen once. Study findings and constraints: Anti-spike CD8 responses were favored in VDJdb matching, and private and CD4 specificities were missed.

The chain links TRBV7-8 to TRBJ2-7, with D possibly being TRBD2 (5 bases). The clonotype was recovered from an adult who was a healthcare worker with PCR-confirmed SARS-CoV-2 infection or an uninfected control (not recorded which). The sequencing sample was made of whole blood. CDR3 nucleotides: TGTGCCAGCAGCTTAGACCTAGCCCTTTCCTACGAGCAGTACTTC. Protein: CASSLDLALSYEQYF.